This T cell receptor (beta chain) was recovered during a study of cytomegalovirus exposure and HLA in healthy donors. The CDR3 extends over 15 amino acids. V lost 6 bases and J lost 7; bases outside the gene matches: 9. Germline V gene data show CDR1 as MNHEY and CDR2 as SMNVEV (reference sequence). Broader study findings: Usually a TCR sequence was rare, but some public TCRs were found in many donors. Cytomegalovirus-associated TCR beta chains were listed, numbering some 150.

Remarks on this clone: What it binds is unknown.

The assay was immunoSEQ multiplex PCR, and TCRdb's table has in-frame clones only and misses some. The profile covers 150,000 to 200,000 clones, with around nine tenths appearing a single time and approximately 1.5% taken by the ten largest. The source is a woman aged 25-40 years in good health and CMV-seronegative. The gene calls are TRBV27 and TRBJ2-1, with 10 bases lining up with TRBD2. The sample taken for sequencing was PBMCs. This chain's CDR3 is CASRSGGGSGNEQFF. In nucleotides, the CDR3 is TGTGCCAGCAGGAGCGGGGGGGGATCAGGGAATGAGCAGTTCTTC.